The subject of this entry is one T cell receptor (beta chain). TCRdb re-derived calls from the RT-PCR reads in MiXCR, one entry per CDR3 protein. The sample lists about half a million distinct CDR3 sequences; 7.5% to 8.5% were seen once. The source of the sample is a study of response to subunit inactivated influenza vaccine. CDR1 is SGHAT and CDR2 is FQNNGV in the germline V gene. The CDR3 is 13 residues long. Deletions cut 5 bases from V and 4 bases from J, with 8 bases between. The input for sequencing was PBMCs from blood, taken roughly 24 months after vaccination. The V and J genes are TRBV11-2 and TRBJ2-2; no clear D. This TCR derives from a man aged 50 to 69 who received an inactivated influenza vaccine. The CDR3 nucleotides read TGTGCCAGCAGCCCTGTCTCCACCGGGGAGCTGTTTTTT. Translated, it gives CASSPVSTGELFF.